These 19 T cell receptor beta chains came from one sample sequenced in a study of CD8+CD57+ T cells in acquired aplastic anemia. In patients chosen for sequencing, flow cytometry had shown CD8+CD57+ cell expansion. The template used for profiling TCR beta VDJ and CDR3 was genomic DNA. TCRdb ran MiXCR on the reads and lists one entry per CDR3 protein. The sample records 200,000 to 300,000 distinct CDR3 sequences, 45% to 50% being singletons. Specimen: sorted CD4+, CD8+, or CD8+CD57+ T cells (not recorded which) from PBMCs. The receptors here all came from a human donor with aplastic anemia.

Only one count was recorded for this clonotype. The chain joins TRBV4-1 to TRBJ2-1, with 10 bases identical to TRBD2. Germline V gives CDR1 MGHRA, CDR2 YSYEKL. Trimming took 0 bases from V and 4 from J; bases not matched to a gene: 6. This CDR3 is built from 17 residues. The CDR3 spells CASSQDLAGAGYNEQFF. CDR3 DNA sequence: TGCGCCAGCAGCCAAGATCTAGCGGGGGCGGGTTACAATGAGCAGTTCTTC.

This clonotype was found a few times. The chain uses TRBV7-2 and TRBJ2-6; 7 nucleotides line up with TRBD2. V was pared by 6 bases and J by 2 bases, with 10 bases of the junction left unmatched. The CDR3 spans 17 residues. CDR1 is SGHTA and CDR2 is FQGNSA in the germline V gene. CDR3 in amino acids: CASRQFPAGAGANVLTF. Here the CDR3 DNA reads TGTGCCAGCAGACAATTTCCGGCGGGGGCTGGGGCCAACGTCCTGACTTTC.

This clonotype occurred many times. The chain joins TRBV7-9 to TRBJ1-2; no reliable D call. CDR1 is SEHNR, CDR2 FQNEAQ, per germline (reference sequence). The CDR3 loop spans 13 amino acids. V lost 5 bases and J 8 bases, leaving 15 bases between the germline ends. The CDR3 loop reads CASSQPWMQGYTF. Written as DNA, the CDR3 is TGTGCCAGCAGCCAACCCTGGATGCAAGGCTACACCTTC.

This clonotype was observed a handful of times. It may be a read error: a sequence one base away is much more abundant. V and J are TRBV7-3 and TRBJ2-1; 7 nucleotides align to TRBD2. Germline CDR1 and CDR2: SGHTA and FQGTGA. V lost 2 bases and J lost 4; bases outside the gene matches: 5. CDR3 length equals 15 residues. CDR3 bases: TGTGCCAGCAGCTTAGGGGGGGACCCTTACAATGAGCAGTTCTTC. This sequence encodes CASSLGGDPYNEQFF.

The CDR3 loop reads CASSLSGTDNYSNQPQHF. The CDR3 DNA follows: TGCGCCAGCAGCCTTTCCGGGACGGACAACTATAGCAATCAGCCCCAGCATTTT. The V call is TRBV4-1, the J call TRBJ1-5, with D possibly matching TRBD1 (5 bases). Germline CDR1 and CDR2: MGHRA and YSYEKL. The CDR3 runs to 18 residues. The germline V and J ends were trimmed by 4 bases and 0 bases, with 19 bases remaining between them.

The chain combines TRBV20-1 with TRBJ2-5; D not resolved. The V gene lost 4 bases and the J gene lost 1 base, with 10 bases spanning the gap. CDR1 and CDR2 from the germline V gene are DFQATT and SNEGSKA (reference sequence). The CDR3 is 13 residues long. The DNA for the CDR3 is TGCAGTGCTATTCGTACGGCCCAAGAGACCCAGTACTTC. Its protein product is CSAIRTAQETQYF.

The rearrangement joins TRBV2 to TRBJ2-1; 7 bases agree with TRBD1. J gave up 5 bases and V 5 bases, and 0 bases lay outside the gene matches. The CDR3 consists of 12 residues. Germline V lookup: CDR1 SNHLY, CDR2 FYNNEI. CDR3 DNA: TGTGCCAGCAGTAGGGGGCACAATGAGCAGTTCTTC. Residues: CASSRGHNEQFF.

Concerning this clonotype itself: At one of its ends the junction is not consistent with the germline gene, which may arise from a read error. The V call is TRBV12-3 or TRBV12-4, the J call TRBJ2-5; D gene ambiguous. The CDR3 covers 11 residues. The CDR3 is CVSSLRETQYF. DNA of the CDR3: TGTGTCAGCAGTCTTAGGGAGACCCAGTACTTC.

The chain uses TRBV5-1 and TRBJ1-2; D gene unclear. V lost 0 bases, J lost 3 bases, and 6 bases lay in between. This CDR3 spans 13 amino acids. Per the germline V gene, CDR1 is SGHRS and CDR2 is YFSETQ. CDR3 sequence: CASSLVVDYGYTF. The CDR3 DNA sequence: TGCGCCAGCAGCTTGGTCGTGGACTATGGCTACACCTTC.

This clonotype was counted at least ten times. The chain is built from TRBV5-6 and TRBJ1-6, with 7 bases lining up with TRBD1. Per the germline V gene, CDR1 is SGHDT and CDR2 is YYEEEE. V was clipped by 6 bases and J by 13 bases; unmatched bases: 7. CDR3 length: 12 amino acids. The CDR3: CASNRQGLPLHF. In DNA form, the CDR3 reads TGTGCCAGCAACCGACAGGGTCTCCCCCTCCACTTT.

About this clonotype itself: A much more abundant neighbour one base away suggests this may be a read error. The J gene is TRBJ2-3, the V gene TRBV2, with unresolved D. This CDR3 is 16 amino acids long. Germline-derived CDR1 and CDR2 are SNHLY and FYNNEI. The CDR3 region has the DNA TGTGCCAGCAGTGAGGAGCCTACATTTACCGCAGATACGCGGTATTTT. Protein: CASSEEPTFTADTRYF.

The chain carries TRBV7-6 and TRBJ2-3; TRBD1 is a possible D gene (7 bases). Looked up from germline, CDR1 is SGHVS and CDR2 is FNYEAQ. V was trimmed by 5 bases and J by 5 bases, leaving 17 bases between them. The CDR3 covers 15 residues. CDR3 amino acids: CASSPPGGGVDTQYF. For the CDR3, the DNA is TGTGCCAGCAGCCCCCCAGGGGGAGGCGTAGATACGCAGTATTTT.

The V call is TRBV5-1, the J call TRBJ1-2; 9 bases align to TRBD1. V dropped 4 bases and J dropped 2; count of bases not matched to a gene: 9. The germline V gene encodes CDR1 SGHRS and CDR2 YFSETQ. The CDR3 has 16 residues. CDR3 residues: CASSHAGQGKNYGYTF. Here the CDR3 DNA reads TGCGCCAGCAGCCACGCGGGACAGGGAAAAAACTATGGCTACACCTTC.

The chain combines TRBV6-5 with TRBJ1-1; TRBD1 aligns across 7 bases. The germline V gene encodes CDR1 MNHEY and CDR2 SVGAGI. With V trimmed by 8 bases and J by 8 bases, 8 bases remained unmatched. This CDR3 has 12 residues. DNA of the CDR3: TGTGCCAGCGGAAGACAGGGAATCGAAGCTTTCTTT. This gives the protein CASGRQGIEAFF.

This clonotype has only a few counts. A read error may explain this, as a much larger clone is one base away. The V and J genes are TRBV20-1 and TRBJ2-7; a possible D gene is TRBD1 (6 bases). Germline CDR1 reads DFQATT; CDR2 reads SNEGSKA (reference sequence). The CDR3 is 14 amino acids. Deletions cut 1 base from V and 1 base from J, with 11 bases between. The CDR3 nucleotides are TGCAGTGCTAGAGGGGCGGACAGTTCCTACGAGCAGTACTTC. As protein: CSARGADSSYEQYF.

This clonotype was seen many times. This chain connects TRBV20-1 to TRBJ2-5; TRBD1 matches at 7 bases. V lost 5 bases and J lost 0; bases outside the gene matches: 0. The CDR3 spans 12 residues. Per germline, CDR1 DFQATT and CDR2 SNEGSKA (reference sequence). The CDR3 protein is CSAGTDQETQYF. CDR3 sequence (DNA): TGCAGTGCTGGGACAGACCAAGAGACCCAGTACTTC.

This CDR3 reads CASSIHVYRDKYNYGYTF. The CDR3 DNA reads TGTGCCAGTAGTATCCATGTATATCGGGATAAGTATAACTATGGCTACACCTTC. V usage is TRBV19 and J usage is TRBJ1-2; D not certain. Germline V gene lookup returns CDR1 LNHDA and CDR2 SQIVND (reference sequence). Trimming cost V 3 bases and J 1 base, with 21 bases left between them. The CDR3 has 18 residues.

The chain employs TRBV9 and TRBJ2-3, with D unresolved. The V gene's germline CDR1 is SGDLS and CDR2 YYNGEE. The CDR3 runs to 16 residues. Between the trimmed V and J ends, which lost 4 bases and 1 base, there was a span of 16 bases. CDR3 loop: CASSQGWRTRTDTQYF. The DNA of the CDR3 is TGTGCCAGCAGCCAAGGATGGCGGACCCGCACAGATACGCAGTATTTT.

CDR3 nucleotide sequence: TGTGCCAGCGGCTCAAGAGGGGGACCGCTGCGCTCTGGAAACACCATATATTTT. Protein: CASGSRGGPLRSGNTIYF. The gene calls are TRBV11-3 and TRBJ1-3; D might be TRBD1 (6 bases). The CDR3 loop spans 18 amino acids. Germline-derived CDR1 and CDR2 are SGHNT and YENEEA. The V end was cut by 8 bases, the J end by 0 bases, with 23 bases between.